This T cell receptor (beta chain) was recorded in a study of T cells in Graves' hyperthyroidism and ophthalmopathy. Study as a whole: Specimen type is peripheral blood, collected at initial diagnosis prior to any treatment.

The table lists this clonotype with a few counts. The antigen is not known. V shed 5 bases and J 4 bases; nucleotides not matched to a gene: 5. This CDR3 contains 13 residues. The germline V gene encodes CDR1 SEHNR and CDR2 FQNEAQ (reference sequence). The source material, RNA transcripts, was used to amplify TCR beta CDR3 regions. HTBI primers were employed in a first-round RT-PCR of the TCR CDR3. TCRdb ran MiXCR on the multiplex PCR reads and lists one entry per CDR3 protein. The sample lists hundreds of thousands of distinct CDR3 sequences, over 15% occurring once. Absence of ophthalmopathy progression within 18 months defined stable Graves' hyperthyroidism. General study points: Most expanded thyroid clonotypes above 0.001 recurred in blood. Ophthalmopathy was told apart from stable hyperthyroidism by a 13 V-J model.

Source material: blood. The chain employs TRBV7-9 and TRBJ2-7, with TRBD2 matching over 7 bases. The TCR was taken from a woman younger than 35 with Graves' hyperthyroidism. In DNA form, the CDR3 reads TGTGCCAGCAGCGATCGGGGGGATTACGAGCAGTACTTC. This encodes CASSDRGDYEQYF.